The clone carrying this T cell receptor (beta chain) turned up a few times. Its antigen is not known. PCR used 60 Vbeta primers and 13 Jbeta primers. Sequencing was performed with immunoSEQ multiplex PCR; in TCRdb, only in-frame clones are kept and a portion is missing. The table includes about 120,000 clones, 72% detected once. The CDR3 totals 13 residues. V dropped 3 bases and J dropped 6 bases, with 10 bases sitting between them. Germline V gene data show CDR1 as LNHNV and CDR2 as YYDKDF (reference sequence). This sample is drawn from a study of cytomegalovirus exposure and HLA in healthy donors. Findings of the study overall: Among TCR beta chains of equal frequency, HLA-associated ones were more clonally expanded in a later analysis. Within an earlier analysis, most TCR beta V segments proved productive either about 90% or about 30% of the time. According to a later analysis, donors in an Asian-associated ancestry cluster reportedly had fewer N-insertions than the roughly 630-donor mean. Associated with HLA alleles at 0.05 false discovery rate in a later analysis were about 17,000 TCR beta sequences.

This receptor was identified in a man aged 30-40 years in good health and CMV-seronegative. Material for sequencing was PBMCs. This chain connects TRBV15 to TRBJ2-3; weak D call: TRBD1 (5 bases). CDR3 DNA sequence: TGTGCCACCAGCAGGGGGCCGACCGATACGCAGTATTTT. Residues: CATSRGPTDTQYF.